The 13 T cell receptor beta chains below come from one sample, sequenced in a study of T cell changes during pregnancy in multiple sclerosis. TCRdb's table, derived via immunoSEQ multiplex PCR, lists solely in-frame clones and lacks some. The table lists tens of thousands of clones, roughly 89% of them singletons. The sample consisted of CD4+ T cells from peripheral blood mononuclear cells, taken in the second trimester of pregnancy. These receptors were taken from a female donor with multiple sclerosis, enrolled in a pregnancy study.

The chain couples TRBV10-3 to TRBJ2-1; D gene ambiguous. Trimming removed 3 bases at V and 6 bases at J, with 12 bases between. Germline CDR1 ENHRY, CDR2 SYGVKD. The CDR3 is 14 residues long. The CDR3 spells CAISDSSLTNEQFF. DNA of the CDR3: TGTGCCATCAGTGATTCCTCTCTAACCAATGAGCAGTTCTTC.

Comments on this clone: The same CDR3 also results from other DNA sequences found in this sample. V and J are TRBV5-1 and TRBJ2-3, with TRBD2 matching 10 bases. The CDR3 consists of 16 residues. CDR1 SGHRS and CDR2 YFSETQ come from the germline V gene. Unmatched junction bases numbered 4, after V lost 0 bases and J lost 3 bases. CDR3 sequence (DNA): TGCGCCAGCAGCTTGGGGGCTAGCGGGAGTACAGATACGCAGTATTTT. It translates to CASSLGASGSTDTQYF.

The V and J genes are TRBV28 and TRBJ2-5, with D tentatively TRBD1 (5 bases). Germline CDR1 and CDR2: MDHEN and SYDVKM. The CDR3 is 14 amino acids. V lost 2 bases and J lost 5, with 12 bases in between. CDR3 residues: CASSLIEQVETQYF. CDR3 in DNA: TGTGCCAGCAGTTTAATAGAACAGGTTGAGACCCAGTACTTC. The full variable domain, rest sourced from reference TRBV28 and TRBJ2-5, is DVKVTQSSRYLVKRTGEKVFLECVQDMDHENMFWYRQDPGLGLRLIYFSYDVKMKEKGDIPEGYSVSREKKERFSLILESASTNQTSMYLCASSLIEQVETQYFGPGTRLLVL.

The rearrangement links TRBV6-1 to TRBJ2-5, with 8 nucleotides matching TRBD1. CDR1 and CDR2 (germline): MNHNS, SASEGT. CDR3 length: 15 residues. Losses at the gene ends were 11 bases for V and 5 bases for J; bases not matched to a gene: 16. The CDR3 DNA sequence: TGTGCCGGAAAATTTCGAGGACAGGGCCGGGAGACCCAGTACTTC. Protein product: CAGKFRGQGRETQYF.

This rearrangement joins TRBV6-4 to TRBJ2-3; D may be TRBD2 (5 bases). Germline V lookup: CDR1 MRHNA, CDR2 SNTAGT. The CDR3 runs 15 residues. The germline V and J ends were trimmed by 4 bases and 3 bases, with 14 bases remaining between them. The CDR3 loop is CASSAQSTRTDTQYF. The CDR3 DNA reads TGTGCCAGCAGTGCCCAGTCTACTAGGACAGATACGCAGTATTTT.

V is TRBV28 and J is TRBJ2-2; 8 bases are shared with TRBD2. After removal of 3 bases from V and 7 bases from J, the junction contained 13 bases not matched to a gene. The CDR3 has 17 amino acids. Germline V gives CDR1 MDHEN, CDR2 SYDVKM. CDR3: CASSLSREGQSLGELFF. The DNA of the CDR3 is TGTGCCAGCAGTTTGAGTCGGGAGGGCCAAAGTCTCGGGGAGCTGTTTTTT.

The gene calls are TRBV5-4 and TRBJ1-2, with 11 nucleotides matching TRBD1. V shed 4 bases, J shed 7 bases, and the junction held 3 bases outside the gene matches. Per germline, CDR1 SGHNT and CDR2 YYREEE (reference sequence). The CDR3 loop spans 13 amino acids. The CDR3 spells CASSGQGAVGYTF. The DNA for the CDR3 is TGTGCCAGCAGCGGACAGGGGGCGGTTGGCTACACCTTC. The complete variable domain, with remaining parts taken from reference TRBV5-4 and TRBJ1-2, reads ETGVTQSPTHLIKTRGQQVTLRCSSQSGHNTVSWYQQALGQGPQFIFQYYREEENGRGNFPPRFSGLQFPNYSSELNVNALELDDSALYLCASSGQGAVGYTFGSGTRLTVV.

The chain uses TRBV7-9 and TRBJ1-4; D might be TRBD1 (5 bases). Germline V lookup: CDR1 SEHNR, CDR2 FQNEAQ (reference sequence). V was trimmed by 1 base and J by 5 bases, leaving 8 bases between them. CDR3 length: 14 residues. The CDR3 loop is CASSLGRENEKLFF. CDR3 in DNA: TGTGCCAGCAGCTTAGGCAGGGAAAATGAAAAACTGTTTTTT. The full variable domain, its missing parts supplied by reference TRBV7-9 and TRBJ1-4, is DTGVSQNPRHKITKRGQNVTFRCDPISEHNRLYWYRQTLGQGPEFLTYFQNEAQLEKSRLLSDRFSAERPKGSFSTLEIQRTEQGDSAMYLCASSLGRENEKLFFGSGTQLSVL.

V and J are TRBV5-4 and TRBJ2-5; 14 nucleotides line up with TRBD2. The ends lost 4 bases at V and 5 bases at J; junction bases unmatched: 7. CDR1 is SGHNT and CDR2 is YYREEE in the germline V gene (reference sequence). CDR3 size: 16 residues. The CDR3 DNA reads TGTGCCAGCAGCCAGACTAGCGGGAGGGCCTTCGAGACCCAGTACTTC. Protein: CASSQTSGRAFETQYF.

The gene calls are TRBV2 and TRBJ1-3, with 9 bases fitting TRBD1. Trimming cost V 6 bases and J 4 bases; bases outside gene matches: 7. The CDR3 loop spans 15 amino acids. Looked up from germline, CDR1 is SNHLY and CDR2 is FYNNEI. This CDR3 reads CASSSTGQGGNTIYF. The CDR3 coding sequence is TGTGCCAGCAGCTCAACGGGACAGGGAGGAAACACCATATATTTT.

V and J are TRBV27 and TRBJ2-1, with 7 bases fitting TRBD1. V was pared by 5 bases and J by 4 bases, with 5 bases of the junction left unmatched. The CDR3 totals 14 residues. Germline V gene lookup returns CDR1 MNHEY and CDR2 SMNVEV (reference sequence). CDR3: CASSLRTGYNEQFF. The CDR3 nucleotides read TGTGCCAGCAGTCTCCGGACAGGTTACAATGAGCAGTTCTTC.

The chain is built from TRBV9 and TRBJ1-2; no clear D. The length of the CDR3 is 16 residues. Looked up from germline, CDR1 is SGDLS and CDR2 is YYNGEE. Trimming shortened V by 0 bases and J by 1 base, and 13 bases separated the two germline ends. CDR3 amino acids: CASSVGGAASNYGYTF. The DNA for the CDR3 is TGTGCCAGCAGCGTAGGGGGAGCGGCGAGTAACTATGGCTACACCTTC. The full variable domain, in which reference TRBV9 and TRBJ1-2 provide the parts outside the CDR3, is DSGVTQTPKHLITATGQRVTLRCSPRSGDLSVYWYQQSLDQGLQFLIQYYNGEERAKGNILERFSAQQFPDLHSELNLSSLELGDSALYFCASSVGGAASNYGYTFGSGTRLTVV.

The gene calls are TRBV6-5 and TRBJ1-1; the match to TRBD1 covers 8 bases. The CDR3 contains 14 residues. After removal of 2 bases from V and 3 bases from J, the junction contained 2 bases not matched to a gene. Germline assignment: CDR1 MNHEY and CDR2 SVGAGI. The CDR3 DNA sequence: TGTGCCAGCAGTTACGGACAGGGACACACTGAAGCTTTCTTT. This gives the protein CASSYGQGHTEAFF.